A single sample is the source of the 29 T cell receptor beta chains below, sequenced in a study of response to subunit inactivated influenza vaccine. One entry per CDR3 protein results from TCRdb running MiXCR on the RT-PCR reads. The data show about 780,000 distinct CDR3 sequences, less than 20% seen once. The sample in question was PBMCs from blood, obtained roughly 5 days after vaccination. These TCRs come from a man aged 50 or older who received an inactivated influenza vaccine.

The chain has TRBV9 and TRBJ2-5; the match to TRBD2 covers 9 bases. The CDR3 length is 17 residues. Germline values: CDR1 SGDLS, CDR2 YYNGEE. After removal of 0 bases from V and 2 bases from J, the junction contained 8 bases not matched to a gene. CDR3 nucleotide sequence: TGTGCCAGCAGCGTAGATCGGGGTAGCGGGGGACAAGAGACCCAGTACTTC. Residues: CASSVDRGSGGQETQYF.

This clonotype was counted at least ten times. This chain links TRBV20-1 with TRBJ2-7, with 7 bases aligning to TRBD1. Trimming cost V 1 base and J 1 base; bases outside gene matches: 1. CDR3 size: 13 residues. Germline-derived CDR1 and CDR2 are DFQATT and SNEGSKA (reference sequence). In DNA, the CDR3 is TGCAGTGCTAGAGTGGGACAGTCCTACGAGCAGTACTTC. Protein: CSARVGQSYEQYF.

In this sample, this clonotype turned up once. This may be a read error, as it is one base from a much larger clone. This CDR3 is missing its conserved last phenylalanine or tryptophan, likely due to a read error. The chain links TRBV20-1 to TRBJ2-7; 9 bases map to TRBD1. Germline CDR1 and CDR2: DFQATT and SNEGSKA (reference sequence). The CDR3 is 14 amino acids. The V and J ends lost 6 bases and 2 bases, in that order; junction bases with no gene match: 8. The DNA for the CDR3 is TGCAGTGCGGAGGGACAGGGAGAACCCTACGAGCAGTACTCC. This gives the protein CSAEGQGEPYEQYS.

This clonotype showed up many times. The chain is built from TRBV28 and TRBJ2-7; D not certain. The CDR3 extends over 10 amino acids. CDR1 MDHEN and CDR2 SYDVKM come from the germline V gene. V dropped 8 bases and J dropped 7 bases, with 9 bases sitting between them. The DNA for the CDR3 is TGTGCCAGCGGCTTTTTAGAGCAGTACTTC. Translation: CASGFLEQYF.

This clonotype has a handful of counts. The chain recombines TRBV27 with TRBJ2-7; 9 bases agree with TRBD2. Germline values: CDR1 MNHEY, CDR2 SMNVEV (reference sequence). The CDR3 consists of 14 residues. J lost 5 bases, V lost 11 bases, and 13 bases had no gene match. CDR3 sequence reads: CALGVAGVTDEQYF. The DNA for the CDR3 is TGTGCCCTAGGGGTAGCGGGAGTCACAGACGAGCAGTACTTC.

This clonotype was detected a few times. The chain joins TRBV28 to TRBJ2-1; the D is unclear. Germline lookup yields CDR1 MDHEN and CDR2 SYDVKM. Trimming shortened V by 5 bases and J by 7 bases, and 6 bases separated the two germline ends. This CDR3 spans 11 amino acids. The CDR3 DNA reads as TGTGCCAGCAGTGTTAATAATGAGCAGTTCTTC. It encodes CASSVNNEQFF.

In the case of this clonotype: An end of the junction does not agree with germline; a read error may underlie this. This chain connects TRBV6-2 or TRBV6-3 to TRBJ1-2; D gene unclear. Germline V gene data show CDR1 as MNHEY and CDR2 as SVGEGT. The CDR3 extends over 14 amino acids. DNA for the CDR3: TGTGCCAGCAGTTACTCTTTGCCGGAGAGAGGCTACTCCTTC. This translates into CASSYSLPERGYSF.

The gene calls are TRBV19 and TRBJ1-5, with a possible D match to TRBD1 (6 bases). The germline V gene has CDR1 LNHDA and CDR2 SQIVND (reference sequence). Trimming pared 3 bases from V and 2 bases from J, leaving 11 bases between. The CDR3 contains 15 residues. The CDR3 sequence is CASSIEGGCNQPQHF. For the CDR3, the DNA is TGTGCCAGTAGTATTGAGGGGGGCTGCAATCAGCCCCAGCATTTT.

This clonotype has a count of ten or more. The chain has TRBV20-1 and TRBJ1-2, with D uncertain. V dropped 1 base and J dropped 4 bases, with 16 bases sitting between them. This CDR3 has 15 amino acids. CDR1 and CDR2 (germline): DFQATT, SNEGSKA (reference sequence). The CDR3 DNA sequence: TGCAGTGCTAGAGGAGGCATCCGATTATCCTATGGCTACACCTTC. This gives the protein CSARGGIRLSYGYTF.

The V call is TRBV5-1, the J call TRBJ2-3, with TRBD1 matching 11 bases. Trimming at V came to 0 bases and at J to 4 bases, leaving 1 base not matched to a gene. Germline V lookup: CDR1 SGHRS, CDR2 YFSETQ. This CDR3 is built from 15 residues. CDR3 in DNA: TGCGCCAGCAGCTTGGTGGGACAGGGGGCAGATACGCAGTATTTT. Translated: CASSLVGQGADTQYF.

This clonotype was found many times. The chain has TRBV12-3 or TRBV12-4 and TRBJ2-7, with 7 nucleotides matching TRBD1. CDR3 length equals 14 residues. Germline trimming cut 6 bases from V and 5 bases from J; bases unmatched to any gene: 10. CDR3 sequence (DNA): TGTGCCAGCAGGCCTGGGACAGCCTCGGACGAGCAGTACTTC. Amino acids: CASRPGTASDEQYF.

This clonotype was seen a handful of times. The V call is TRBV10-2, the J call TRBJ2-3, with 12 bases that match TRBD2. Germline values: CDR1 WSHSY, CDR2 SAAADI. The CDR3 consists of 17 residues. J gave up 2 bases and V 4 bases, and 7 bases lay outside the gene matches. This chain's CDR3 is CASSALAGGILTDTQYF. For the CDR3, the DNA is TGCGCCAGCAGTGCGCTAGCGGGGGGGATTCTCACAGATACGCAGTATTTT.

J is TRBJ2-1 and V is TRBV10-3, with 7 nucleotides matching TRBD1. The V and J ends lost 10 bases and 8 bases, in that order; junction bases with no gene match: 8. Germline V gene lookup returns CDR1 ENHRY and CDR2 SYGVKD. The CDR3 spans 12 residues. CDR3 in amino acids: CATIKQGDEQFF. The CDR3 coding sequence is TGTGCCACCATAAAGCAGGGGGATGAGCAGTTCTTC.

The sample holds many counts of this clonotype. The chain joins TRBV12-3 or TRBV12-4 to TRBJ2-5, with D uncertain. This CDR3 has 11 residues. V lost 6 bases and J 4 bases, leaving 6 bases between the germline ends. CDR3: CASSHGETQYF. Here the CDR3 DNA reads TGTGCCAGCAGCCACGGAGAGACCCAGTACTTC.

The V call is TRBV6-2 or TRBV6-3, the J call TRBJ2-5; the match to TRBD2 covers 9 bases. The germline gives CDR1 MNHEY, CDR2 SVGEGT. CDR3 length: 15 residues. The junction had 4 bases not matched to a gene; V was cut back by 0 bases and J by 5 bases. CDR3: CASSYSGTSFETQYF. The CDR3 region has the DNA TGTGCCAGCAGTTACTCCGGGACTAGCTTCGAGACCCAGTACTTC.

This clonotype was detected a few times. CDR3 residues: CAISSTSGEETQYF. CDR3 DNA sequence: TGTGCCATCAGCTCGACTAGCGGGGAAGAGACCCAGTACTTC. The J gene is TRBJ2-5, the V gene TRBV10-3; the match to TRBD2 covers 11 bases. There are 14 residues in the CDR3. CDR1 and CDR2 from the germline V gene are ENHRY and SYGVKD. The trim removed 6 bases at V and 3 bases at J, leaving 3 bases unmatched.

This clonotype was seen a few times. V gene TRBV12-3 or TRBV12-4 combines with J gene TRBJ1-1; unclear D gene. Trimming took 3 bases from V and 3 from J, leaving 8 bases between them. The CDR3 extends over 13 amino acids. The CDR3 here is CASSFNWDTEAFF. The CDR3 DNA is TGTGCCAGCAGTTTCAATTGGGACACTGAAGCTTTCTTT.

The genes are TRBV6-1 and TRBJ2-5, with 7 bases aligning to TRBD1. After removal of 5 bases from V and 7 bases from J, the junction contained 7 bases not matched to a gene. This CDR3 has 13 residues. Germline loops: CDR1 MNHNS, CDR2 SASEGT. CDR3 DNA: TGTGCCAGCAGTCGACAGGGAGTAGGGACCCAGTACTTC. It specifies CASSRQGVGTQYF.

The chain joins TRBV12-3 or TRBV12-4 to TRBJ2-7; D is possibly TRBD1 or TRBD2 (6 bases each). Trimming left V 3 bases short and J 1 base short, with 10 bases between. This CDR3 spans 14 amino acids. Here the CDR3 DNA reads TGTGCCAGCAGTTTCCAGGGGAGGTCCTACGAGCAGTACTTC. Its protein is CASSFQGRSYEQYF.

This clonotype showed up many times. The rearrangement joins TRBV27 to TRBJ2-1, with 7 positions matching TRBD2. The CDR3 totals 14 residues. With V trimmed by 2 bases and J by 3 bases, 1 base remained unmatched. Germline lookup yields CDR1 MNHEY and CDR2 SMNVEV (reference sequence). CDR3 loop: CASSLTGGYNEQFF. DNA for the CDR3: TGTGCCAGCAGTTTAACGGGGGGCTACAATGAGCAGTTCTTC.

This clonotype was observed a few times. The gene calls are TRBV20-1 and TRBJ2-1; possibly TRBD1 or TRBD2 for D (6 bases each). The CDR3 is 14 amino acids. V dropped 3 bases and J dropped 9 bases, with 18 bases sitting between them. Looked up from germline, CDR1 is DFQATT and CDR2 is SNEGSKA (reference sequence). The CDR3 protein is CSASWRVGGFEQFF. For the CDR3, the DNA is TGCAGTGCTAGTTGGCGGGTGGGGGGCTTTGAGCAGTTCTTC.

The chain recombines TRBV7-9 with TRBJ2-1, with 16 bases aligning to TRBD2. The CDR3 is 15 amino acids. V trimming: 4 bases; J trimming: 9 bases; junction bases outside the gene matches: 3. Germline values: CDR1 SEHNR, CDR2 FQNEAQ (reference sequence). In DNA, the CDR3 is TGTGCCAGCAGCTCGGGACTAGCGGGAGGGAGTGAGCAGTTCTTC. Its protein product is CASSSGLAGGSEQFF.

This clonotype was detected a few times. The J gene is TRBJ2-3, the V gene TRBV11-2; D may be TRBD1 (6 bases). This CDR3 has 15 amino acids. Trimming stripped 3 bases from V and 4 bases from J, with 14 bases between. Germline V gene lookup returns CDR1 SGHAT and CDR2 FQNNGV. The DNA of the CDR3 is TGTGCCAGCAGCTTTCAGCCCCAGGGGCCAGATACGCAGTATTTT. Its translation is CASSFQPQGPDTQYF.

This clonotype was observed at least ten times. The chain recombines TRBV29-1 with TRBJ2-1; no reliable D call. CDR1 and CDR2 (germline): SQVTM, ANQGSEA. This CDR3 comprises 12 residues. The V and J ends lost 0 bases and 7 bases respectively, with 7 bases between them. CDR3 region: CSVEEVRNEQFF. As DNA, the CDR3 is TGCAGCGTTGAAGAGGTGAGAAATGAGCAGTTCTTC.

This clonotype was counted many times. The chain has TRBV12-3 or TRBV12-4 and TRBJ1-5; D gene unclear. The CDR3 spans 12 residues. Trimming took off 3 bases at V and 6 bases at J, with 6 bases between the two ends. For the CDR3, the DNA is TGTGCCAGCAGTTTCCCCGGTCAGCCCCAGCATTTT. Translation: CASSFPGQPQHF.

V is TRBV24-1 and J is TRBJ1-1; the match to TRBD1 covers 7 bases. CDR3 size: 19 residues. The junction had 12 bases not matched to a gene; V was cut back by 0 bases and J by 0 bases. Germline values: CDR1 KGHDR, CDR2 SFDVKD. The CDR3 DNA is TGTGCCACCAGTGATTTGCGGCACCCAGGGGGGGGCATGAACACTGAAGCTTTCTTT. Its translation is CATSDLRHPGGGMNTEAFF.

This clonotype was seen only a few times. The genes are TRBV7-2 and TRBJ2-3; 12 bases line up with TRBD2. The germline V gene encodes CDR1 SGHTA and CDR2 FQGNSA. This CDR3 region has 17 residues. V gave up 4 bases and J gave up 0 bases; unmatched junction bases: 5. CDR3 sequence: CASSSSGGAGSTDTQYF. CDR3 DNA: TGTGCCAGCAGCTCTAGCGGGGGGGCCGGTAGCACAGATACGCAGTATTTT.

This clonotype was seen ten or more times. One end of the junction is discordant with germline, which a read error may explain. The V call is TRBV4-3, the J call TRBJ2-1; possibly TRBD2 for D (6 bases). Germline-derived CDR1 and CDR2 are LGHNA and YSLEER. The CDR3 totals 15 residues. CDR3: CASSQDGSSYNEQFF. DNA of the CDR3: TGTGCCAGCAGCCAGGACGGGAGCTCCTACAATGAGCAGTTCTTC.

This clonotype has just a few counts. J is TRBJ1-1 and V is TRBV7-2; TRBD1 might be the D (6 bases). There are 14 residues in the CDR3. Germline loops: CDR1 SGHTA, CDR2 FQGNSA. Trimming stripped 5 bases from V and 5 bases from J, with 15 bases between. CDR3 nucleotides: TGTGCCAGCAGCGAACAGGGTGGGAGTACTGAAGCTTTCTTT. The encoded protein is CASSEQGGSTEAFF.